These 23 T cell receptor beta chains share one sample of origin, sequenced in a study of cytomegalovirus exposure and HLA in healthy donors. PCR amplification relied on 60 Vbeta primers (plus 13 Jbeta primers). The table came from immunoSEQ multiplex PCR; TCRdb's copy has only in-frame clones and leaves some out. The sample contains 100,000 to 150,000 clones, roughly four fifths of which appear only once. Sequencing was carried out using PBMCs. These receptors all come from a man between 18 and 35 years old in good health and CMV-seronegative.

This chain connects TRBV5-6 to TRBJ1-1; D gene ambiguous. V was cut by 0 bases and J by 4 bases, with 10 bases left in between. The length of the CDR3 is 14 residues. Germline loops: CDR1 SGHDT, CDR2 YYEEEE. The CDR3 protein is CASSLGSLSTEAFF. As DNA, the CDR3 is TGTGCCAGCAGCTTGGGGAGTCTGAGCACTGAAGCTTTCTTT.

The chain recombines TRBV6-5 with TRBJ1-2, with a tentative D call TRBD1 (5 bases). Germline CDR1 MNHEY, CDR2 SVGAGI. V lost 2 bases and J 6 bases, leaving 10 bases between the germline ends. The CDR3 is made up of 13 amino acids. Written as DNA, the CDR3 is TGTGCCAGCAGTTACAGGGGAAGGGATGGCTACACCTTC. It encodes CASSYRGRDGYTF.

This chain joins TRBV6-6 and TRBJ2-1, with 9 bases fitting TRBD2. Looked up from germline, CDR1 is MNHNY and CDR2 is SVGAGI (reference sequence). The CDR3 spans 15 residues. V trimming: 6 bases; J trimming: 4 bases; junction bases outside the gene matches: 7. The CDR3 is CASSLAGSTYNEQFF. Here the CDR3 DNA reads TGTGCCAGCAGCCTAGCGGGGTCTACTTACAATGAGCAGTTCTTC.

The CDR3 region has the DNA TGTGCCAGCAGCTTGGGGGGGCCCACCGGGGAGCTGTTTTTT. Translating it yields CASSLGGPTGELFF. This chain uses TRBV5-6 with TRBJ2-2; D perhaps matches TRBD1 (6 bases). V shed 0 bases and J shed 4 bases, with 7 bases lying between them. This CDR3 region has 14 residues. The germline CDR1 and CDR2 sequences are SGHDT and YYEEEE.

The gene calls are TRBV2 and TRBJ1-5, with D possibly matching TRBD1 (5 bases). Trimming took 5 bases from V and 4 from J, leaving 9 bases between them. CDR3 length: 13 residues. Germline CDR1 and CDR2: SNHLY and FYNNEI. DNA for the CDR3: TGTGCCAGCAGTATCAGGGTTAATCAGCCCCAGCATTTT. This codes for CASSIRVNQPQHF. Full variable domain (remainder filled in from reference TRBV2 and TRBJ1-5): EPEVTQTPSHQVTQMGQEVILRCVPISNHLYFYWYRQILGQKVEFLVSFYNNEISEKSEIFDDQFSVERPDGSNFTLKIRSTKLEDSAMYFCASSIRVNQPQHFGDGTRLSIL.

The V gene is TRBV11-1, the J gene TRBJ1-1; no definite D call. V was cut by 2 bases and J by 4 bases, with 14 bases left in between. Germline V CDR1 and CDR2: SGHAT, FQDESV (reference sequence). The CDR3 length is 15 residues. CDR3 nucleotides: TGTGCCAGCAGCTTACAAGCGAGCCGCAGCACTGAAGCTTTCTTT. It codes for CASSLQASRSTEAFF. Combining the CDR3 with reference TRBV11-1 and TRBJ1-1 gives the whole variable domain EAEVAQSPRYKITEKSQAVAFWCDPISGHATLYWYRQILGQGPELLVQFQDESVVDDSQLPKDRFSAERLKGVDSTLKIQPAELGDSAMYLCASSLQASRSTEAFFGQGTRLTVV.

This clone was detected a few times. The chain recombines TRBV7-2 with TRBJ1-4; possible D gene TRBD1, 5 bases. This CDR3 contains 15 residues. Germline CDR1 and CDR2: SGHTA and FQGNSA. V dropped 5 bases and J dropped 6 bases, with 16 bases sitting between them. The DNA of the CDR3 is TGTGCCAGCAGCGATAGGGGCCGAACCCATGAAAAACTGTTTTTT. Translating gives CASSDRGRTHEKLFF.

The CDR3 DNA sequence: TGTGCCAGCAGCTTGGGCAGGGGACATGAGACCCAGTACTTC. This encodes CASSLGRGHETQYF. The chain has TRBV5-8 and TRBJ2-5; a weak D match, TRBD1 (6 bases). Between the trimmed V and J ends, which lost 0 bases and 5 bases, there was a span of 11 bases. Per the germline V gene, CDR1 is SGHTS and CDR2 is YDEGEE. CDR3 length equals 14 residues.

V is TRBV13 and J is TRBJ2-7; TRBD1 matches 8 bases. V dropped 2 bases and J dropped 5; count of bases not matched to a gene: 5. This CDR3 is built from 14 residues. Germline V gives CDR1 PRHDT, CDR2 FYEKMQ (reference sequence). CDR3 region: CASSLLQGVDEQYF. DNA for the CDR3: TGTGCCAGCAGCTTATTACAGGGGGTGGACGAGCAGTACTTC. Full variable domain (rest looked up from reference TRBV13 and TRBJ2-7): AAGVIQSPRHLIKEKRETATLKCYPIPRHDTVYWYQQGPGQDPQFLISFYEKMQSDKGSIPDRFSAQQFSDYHSELNMSSLELGDSALYFCASSLLQGVDEQYFGPGTRLTVT.

This chain connects TRBV7-2 to TRBJ2-7, with 7 bases aligning to TRBD2. The CDR3 loop spans 12 amino acids. Germline assignment: CDR1 SGHTA and CDR2 FQGNSA. The trim removed 5 bases at V and 4 bases at J, leaving 2 bases unmatched. The CDR3 sequence: CASSRSGYEQYF. The CDR3 bases are TGTGCCAGCAGCCGTAGCGGGTACGAGCAGTACTTC.

V is TRBV29-1 and J is TRBJ1-2; TRBD1 is a possible D gene (6 bases). The V and J ends lost 0 bases and 8 bases respectively, with 28 bases between them. The CDR3 totals 18 residues. CDR1 and CDR2 from the germline V gene are SQVTM and ANQGSEA. The CDR3 sequence: CSVEDPRVGGGAVWGYTF. CDR3 sequence (DNA): TGCAGCGTTGAAGATCCAAGGGTCGGCGGGGGCGCAGTTTGGGGCTACACCTTC.

The chain recombines TRBV28 with TRBJ1-5, with a tentative D call TRBD1 (6 bases). Germline CDR1 and CDR2: MDHEN and SYDVKM. The CDR3 length is 15 residues. Trimming left V 2 bases short and J 6 bases short, with 14 bases between. CDR3 in amino acids: CASSLSKGQSQPQHF. The CDR3 bases are TGTGCCAGCAGTTTAAGTAAGGGACAAAGTCAGCCCCAGCATTTT.

This clone has only a few counts. This chain links TRBV5-4 with TRBJ2-7; TRBD2 might be the D (7 bases). This CDR3 is built from 15 residues. Per the germline V gene, CDR1 is SGHNT and CDR2 is YYREEE (reference sequence). V dropped 4 bases and J dropped 1 base, with 15 bases sitting between them. Written as DNA, the CDR3 is TGTGCCAGCAGCCCCCCGGGGGGCAGGTCCTACGAGCAGTACTTC. It yields the protein CASSPPGGRSYEQYF.

This clone was seen just once. The V gene is TRBV2, the J gene TRBJ2-1; 8 nucleotides align to TRBD2. The V gene's germline CDR1 is SNHLY and CDR2 FYNNEI. J was trimmed by 6 bases and V by 4 bases; bases with no gene match: 5. The CDR3 contains 14 residues. The CDR3 DNA is TGTGCCAGCAGTGCGGGGGGGCCGGGCAATGAGCAGTTCTTC. Protein: CASSAGGPGNEQFF.

The chain has TRBV7-8 and TRBJ2-7; D is possibly TRBD1 (5 bases). The CDR3 runs to 15 residues. Looked up from germline, CDR1 is SGHVS and CDR2 is FQNEAQ. Trimming removed 1 base at V and 0 bases at J, with 10 bases between. The DNA for the CDR3 is TGTGCCAGCAGCTTAGGGGATACAGGCTCCTACGAGCAGTACTTC. It translates to CASSLGDTGSYEQYF.

In this sample, this clone turned up a few times. The chain employs TRBV11-2 and TRBJ2-4, with a tentative D call TRBD2 (5 bases). Per germline, CDR1 SGHAT and CDR2 FQNNGV. Trimming left V 8 bases short and J 4 bases short, with 12 bases between. The CDR3 consists of 13 residues. CDR3 region: CASGPGFKNIQYF. Written as DNA, the CDR3 is TGTGCCAGCGGACCGGGGTTTAAAAACATTCAGTACTTC. Filled out from reference TRBV11-2 and TRBJ2-4, the complete variable domain reads EAGVAQSPRYKIIEKRQSVAFWCNPISGHATLYWYQQILGQGPKLLIQFQNNGVVDDSQLPKDRFSAERLKGVDSTLKIQPAKLEDSAVYLCASGPGFKNIQYFGAGTRLSVL.

The V gene is TRBV9, the J gene TRBJ2-7; the match to TRBD1 covers 7 bases. Germline loops: CDR1 SGDLS, CDR2 YYNGEE. This CDR3 spans 15 amino acids. After removal of 4 bases from V and 4 bases from J, the junction contained 11 bases not matched to a gene. The CDR3 bases are TGTGCCAGCAGCCCAGCGGTGGACAGGTGGTACGAGCAGTACTTC. Protein: CASSPAVDRWYEQYF. The full variable domain, its missing parts supplied by reference TRBV9 and TRBJ2-7, is DSGVTQTPKHLITATGQRVTLRCSPRSGDLSVYWYQQSLDQGLQFLIQYYNGEERAKGNILERFSAQQFPDLHSELNLSSLELGDSALYFCASSPAVDRWYEQYFGPGTRLTVT.

The chain links TRBV7-6 to TRBJ2-2; 7 bases are a match to TRBD2. The CDR3 is 18 residues long. V shed 3 bases, J shed 2 bases, and the junction held 12 bases outside the gene matches. The V gene's germline CDR1 is SGHVS and CDR2 FNYEAQ. The CDR3 nucleotides read TGTGCCAGCAGCTTGGGACCCGGGGGGTACAGCAACACCGGGGAGCTGTTTTTT. Its protein product is CASSLGPGGYSNTGELFF.

The J gene is TRBJ1-4, the V gene TRBV5-1; 12 nucleotides agree with TRBD1. Germline V gene data show CDR1 as SGHRS and CDR2 as YFSETQ. The CDR3 totals 15 residues. Trimming at V came to 0 bases and at J to 8 bases, leaving 2 bases not matched to a gene. CDR3: CASSLAGQGAEKLFF. In nucleotides, the CDR3 is TGCGCCAGCAGCTTGGCGGGACAGGGGGCGGAAAAACTGTTTTTT.

This clone appeared a few times. The rearrangement joins TRBV10-2 to TRBJ1-5; 7 positions agree with TRBD1. CDR1 is WSHSY, CDR2 SAAADI, per germline. The CDR3 runs 14 residues. V lost 4 bases to trimming and J lost 1 base; unmatched junction nucleotides: 1. CDR3 protein: CASSGTGSNQPQHF. Written as DNA, the CDR3 is TGCGCCAGCAGTGGGACAGGCAGCAATCAGCCCCAGCATTTT.

The chain combines TRBV7-9 with TRBJ1-1; D call uncertain. In germline, CDR1 is SEHNR, CDR2 FQNEAQ (reference sequence). The CDR3 is made up of 12 amino acids. V lost 2 bases and J 3 bases, leaving 4 bases between the germline ends. The CDR3 sequence is CASSLLYTEAFF. The CDR3 DNA sequence: TGTGCCAGCAGCTTACTTTACACTGAAGCTTTCTTT.

The rearrangement joins TRBV5-6 to TRBJ2-1; no clear D gene. V dropped 3 bases and J dropped 5 bases, with 3 bases sitting between them. In germline, CDR1 is SGHDT, CDR2 YYEEEE. The CDR3 sequence is 11 residues long. The CDR3 loop reads CASSSNNEQFF. CDR3 nucleotide sequence: TGTGCCAGCAGCTCTAACAATGAGCAGTTCTTC.

This clone was seen only a few times. The chain carries TRBV5-1 and TRBJ2-7; TRBD2 matches at 11 bases. Per the germline V gene, CDR1 is SGHRS and CDR2 is YFSETQ. This CDR3 is built from 15 residues. Unmatched junction bases numbered 5, after V lost 3 bases and J lost 3 bases. CDR3 DNA sequence: TGCGCCAGCAGCTATTCTAGCGGGGGGCACTACGAGCAGTACTTC. Its protein product is CASSYSSGGHYEQYF.